These 14 T cell receptor beta chains share one sample of origin, sequenced in a study of T cells in Graves' hyperthyroidism and ophthalmopathy. Researchers took RNA transcripts and amplified the TCR beta CDR3 regions from them. HTBI primers were the set used in a first-round RT-PCR of the TCR CDR3. TCRdb itself ran the multiplex PCR reads through MiXCR, one entry per CDR3 protein. The repertoire has about 260,000 distinct CDR3 sequences, 20% to 25% of them found once; the top ten carry 20% to 30%. Sequencing was performed on blood. The receptors derive from a man aged 40-49 years with Graves' hyperthyroidism that later progressed to Graves' ophthalmopathy.

This clonotype was detected ten times or more. The CDR3 protein is CASSEFPQGAWETQYF. CDR3 in DNA: TGTGCCAGCAGTGAATTCCCCCAGGGGGCATGGGAGACCCAGTACTTC. V and J are TRBV25-1 and TRBJ2-5; TRBD1 agrees at 8 bases. The CDR3 has 16 residues. CDR1 is MGHDK, CDR2 SYGVNS, per germline. The ends lost 1 base at V and 5 bases at J; junction bases unmatched: 9.

This clonotype was detected many times. This may arise from a read error, as a much more abundant clone is one base away. No conserved phenylalanine or tryptophan ends this CDR3, so it is likely a read error. The rearrangement links TRBV7-9 to TRBJ2-7; 7 bases are a match to TRBD1. Germline assignment: CDR1 SEHNR and CDR2 FQNEAQ (reference sequence). V shed 0 bases, J shed 5 bases, and the junction held 7 bases outside the gene matches. CDR3 size: 15 residues. CDR3 DNA: TGTGCCAGCAGCTTAGCGAAGACAGGGAACCACGAGCAGTACCTC. It encodes CASSLAKTGNHEQYL.

This clonotype appeared many times. CDR3 in DNA: TGTGCCAGCAGCACTGGCTACGAGCAGTACTTC. Protein: CASSTGYEQYF. The genes are TRBV12-3 or TRBV12-4 and TRBJ2-7; D unclear. The V end was cut by 6 bases, the J end by 3 bases, with 6 bases between. CDR3 length: 11 amino acids.

This clonotype was observed many times. The rearrangement uses TRBV6-1 and TRBJ2-2, with 15 bases that match TRBD2. Trimming at V came to 6 bases and at J to 5 bases, leaving 4 bases not matched to a gene. CDR3 length equals 16 residues. The germline CDR1 and CDR2 sequences are MNHNS and SASEGT. Here the CDR3 reads CASRRTSGRGTGELFF. The CDR3 region has the DNA TGTGCCAGCAGGAGGACTAGCGGGAGGGGGACCGGGGAGCTGTTTTTT.

The rearrangement joins TRBV3-1 to TRBJ2-6; 7 nucleotides match TRBD2. Germline values: CDR1 LGHDT, CDR2 YNNKEL (reference sequence). The CDR3 is 16 amino acids. The trim removed 7 bases at V and 1 base at J, leaving 7 bases unmatched. CDR3 protein: CASTSSGKSGANVLTF. CDR3 DNA: TGTGCCAGCACCTCCAGCGGGAAATCTGGGGCCAACGTCCTGACTTTC.

This clonotype showed up many times. This chain connects TRBV3-1 to TRBJ2-7; 8 bases match TRBD2. The J segment lost 1 base and the V segment lost 0 bases, leaving 11 bases of the junction unmatched. The CDR3 loop spans 18 amino acids. The V gene's germline CDR1 is LGHDT and CDR2 YNNKEL (reference sequence). The CDR3 here is CASSQEFRTSSSSYEQYF. The CDR3 DNA is TGTGCCAGCAGCCAAGAATTCCGGACTAGCTCATCTTCCTACGAGCAGTACTTC.

This clonotype has ten or more counts. This chain connects TRBV19 to TRBJ1-1, with D unresolved. Germline V CDR1 and CDR2: LNHDA, SQIVND (reference sequence). V shed 6 bases and J shed 1 base, with 6 bases lying between them. CDR3 length: 12 residues. The CDR3 nucleotides read TGTGCCAGTAGAGTAAAGAACACTGAAGCTTTCTTT. As protein: CASRVKNTEAFF.

Ten or more counts support this clonotype. The chain links TRBV7-2 to TRBJ1-1; perhaps TRBD1 as D (5 bases). V was clipped by 3 bases and J by 4 bases, with 12 bases between them. Germline V gene lookup returns CDR1 SGHTA and CDR2 FQGNSA. This CDR3 region has 14 residues. In DNA, the CDR3 is TGTGCCAGCAGCTTTTCAGGGATGCTCACTGAAGCTTTCTTT. This codes for CASSFSGMLTEAFF.

At least ten counts were recorded for this clonotype. The chain is built from TRBV7-8 and TRBJ1-6; 9 bases map to TRBD1. Germline CDR1 reads SGHVS; CDR2 reads FQNEAQ. J gave up 7 bases and V 2 bases, and 6 bases lay outside the gene matches. This CDR3 is 16 amino acids long. The CDR3 DNA follows: TGTGCCAGCAGCTTATCTTACAGGGGGCGGAATTCACCCCTCCACTTT. Translating it yields CASSLSYRGRNSPLHF.

This clonotype was detected many times. The chain couples TRBV6-5 to TRBJ2-7, with 10 bases aligning to TRBD1. The CDR3 is 16 residues long. V dropped 5 bases and J dropped 6; count of bases not matched to a gene: 13. Per germline, CDR1 MNHEY and CDR2 SVGAGI. The CDR3 sequence is CASSNRPGTGAFEQYF. The CDR3, as DNA: TGTGCCAGCAGTAACCGGCCCGGGACAGGGGCCTTCGAGCAGTACTTC.

This clonotype came up many times. The chain links TRBV7-2 to TRBJ2-7, with TRBD1 matching over 10 bases. V was pared by 5 bases and J by 6 bases, with 10 bases of the junction left unmatched. This CDR3 contains 15 residues. The V gene's germline CDR1 is SGHTA and CDR2 FQGNSA. The CDR3 DNA is TGTGCCAGCAGCCCGTACGCCGGGACAGGGGTCGAGCAGTACTTC. Protein: CASSPYAGTGVEQYF.

This clonotype was picked up many times. This chain connects TRBV2 to TRBJ2-5, with D possibly matching TRBD1 (6 bases). Germline CDR1 SNHLY, CDR2 FYNNEI. This CDR3 comprises 13 residues. Trimming pared 8 bases from V and 2 bases from J, leaving 12 bases between. This CDR3 is CASRTDRQETQYF. CDR3 in DNA: TGTGCCAGCCGGACAGACAGACAAGAGACCCAGTACTTC. Combining the CDR3 with reference TRBV2 and TRBJ2-5 gives the whole variable domain EPEVTQTPSHQVTQMGQEVILRCVPISNHLYFYWYRQILGQKVEFLVSFYNNEISEKSEIFDDQFSVERPDGSNFTLKIRSTKLEDSAMYFCASRTDRQETQYFGPGTRLLVL.

This clonotype came up many times. The J gene is TRBJ2-5, the V gene TRBV20-1, with D maybe TRBD2 (5 bases). In germline, CDR1 is DFQATT, CDR2 SNEGSKA (reference sequence). CDR3 length equals 13 residues. Between the trimmed V and J ends, which lost 5 bases and 2 bases, there was a span of 12 bases. The CDR3 region is CSAQLGWQETQYF. The CDR3 nucleotides read TGCAGTGCTCAACTAGGCTGGCAAGAGACCCAGTACTTC.

This clonotype was counted ten times or more. The rearrangement links TRBV12-3 or TRBV12-4 to TRBJ2-2; 7 positions agree with TRBD1. CDR3 length: 17 amino acids. V was pared by 5 bases and J by 2 bases, with 11 bases of the junction left unmatched. In DNA form, the CDR3 reads TGTGCCAGCAGTGCCCTTCCGGGACAGAGAAACACCGGGGAGCTGTTTTTT. It specifies CASSALPGQRNTGELFF.